Included here is one TCR beta chain sequence, with context. Its antigen is undetermined. From whole blood left unfractionated, total RNA was extracted. This entry is derived from a study of human T cells and chemical hapten exposure. Study results and caveats: No shift was seen in TCRs above 1 in 1000 frequency with DPC sensitization.

CDR1 is MNHNY, CDR2 SVGAGI, per germline (reference sequence). The V and J ends lost 5 bases and 8 bases, in that order; junction bases with no gene match: 6. This CDR3 spans 13 amino acids. Individual cDNA molecules each carried unique molecular identifiers attached by the library. MiXCR, applied by TCRdb to the 5' RACE reads, yields one record per CDR3 protein. The repertoire holds tens of thousands of distinct CDR3 sequences, about 8.4% seen once, with roughly 2.4% in the top ten. The rearrangement joins TRBV6-6 to TRBJ1-2; 9 bases match TRBD1. The sequence came from a male donor in good health. In DNA, the CDR3 is TGTGCCAGCAGTAAGGGGACAGGGAACGGCTACACCTTC. Amino acid sequence: CASSKGTGNGYTF.